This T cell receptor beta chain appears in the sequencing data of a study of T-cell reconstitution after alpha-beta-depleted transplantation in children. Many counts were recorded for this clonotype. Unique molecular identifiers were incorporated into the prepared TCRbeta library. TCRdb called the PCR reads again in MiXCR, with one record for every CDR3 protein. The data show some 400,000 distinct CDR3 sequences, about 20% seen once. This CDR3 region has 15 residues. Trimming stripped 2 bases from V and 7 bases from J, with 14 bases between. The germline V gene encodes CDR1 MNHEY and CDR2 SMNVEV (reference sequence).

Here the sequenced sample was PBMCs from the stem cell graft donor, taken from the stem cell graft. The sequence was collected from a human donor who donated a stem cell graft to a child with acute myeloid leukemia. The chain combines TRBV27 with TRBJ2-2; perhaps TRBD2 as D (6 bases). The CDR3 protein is CASSLLGGKDGELFF. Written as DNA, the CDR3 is TGTGCCAGCAGTTTACTTGGGGGGAAGGACGGGGAGCTGTTTTTT.